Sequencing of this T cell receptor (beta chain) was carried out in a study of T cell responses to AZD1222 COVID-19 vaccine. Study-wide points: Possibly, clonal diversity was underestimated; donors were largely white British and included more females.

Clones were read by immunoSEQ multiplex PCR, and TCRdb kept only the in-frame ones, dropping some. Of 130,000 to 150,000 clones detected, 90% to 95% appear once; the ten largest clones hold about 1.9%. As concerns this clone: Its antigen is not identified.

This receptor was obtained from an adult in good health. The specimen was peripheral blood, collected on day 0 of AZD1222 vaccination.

The CDR3 coding sequence is TGTGCCAGCAGTTACGACAGAACAGATACGCAGTATTTT. It encodes CASSYDRTDTQYF. J is TRBJ2-3 and V is TRBV6-5; D possibly corresponds to TRBD1 (5 bases). V was clipped by 2 bases and J by 3 bases, with 6 bases between them. Germline assignment: CDR1 MNHEY and CDR2 SVGAGI. The length of the CDR3 is 13 residues.